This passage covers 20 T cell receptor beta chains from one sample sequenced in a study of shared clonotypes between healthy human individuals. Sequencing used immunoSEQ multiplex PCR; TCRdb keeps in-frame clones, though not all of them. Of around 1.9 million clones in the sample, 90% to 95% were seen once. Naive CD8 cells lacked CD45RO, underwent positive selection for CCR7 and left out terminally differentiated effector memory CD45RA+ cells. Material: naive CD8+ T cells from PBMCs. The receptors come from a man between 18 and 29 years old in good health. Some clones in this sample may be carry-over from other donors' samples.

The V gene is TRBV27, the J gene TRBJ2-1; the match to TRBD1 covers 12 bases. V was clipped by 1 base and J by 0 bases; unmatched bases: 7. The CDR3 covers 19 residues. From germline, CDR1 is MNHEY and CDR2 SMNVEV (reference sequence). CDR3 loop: CASSLYGTGGESSYNEQFF. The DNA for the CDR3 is TGTGCCAGCAGTTTATACGGGACAGGGGGCGAAAGCTCCTACAATGAGCAGTTCTTC.

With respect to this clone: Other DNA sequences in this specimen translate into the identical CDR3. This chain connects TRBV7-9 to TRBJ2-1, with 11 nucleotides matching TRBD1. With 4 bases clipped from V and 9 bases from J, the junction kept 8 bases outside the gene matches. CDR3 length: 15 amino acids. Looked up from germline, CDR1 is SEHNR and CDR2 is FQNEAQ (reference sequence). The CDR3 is CASSSRDRGRGEQFF. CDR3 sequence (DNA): TGTGCCAGCAGCTCAAGGGACAGGGGGAGGGGTGAGCAGTTCTTC.

The CDR3 DNA follows: TGTGCCAGCAGTTTATTCCCTAGCGCCTACGAGCAGTACTTC. As protein: CASSLFPSAYEQYF. The V and J genes are TRBV27 and TRBJ2-7, with D possibly being TRBD2 (6 bases). Looked up from germline, CDR1 is MNHEY and CDR2 is SMNVEV (reference sequence). CDR3 length equals 14 residues. Trimming stripped 1 base from V and 2 bases from J, with 9 bases between.

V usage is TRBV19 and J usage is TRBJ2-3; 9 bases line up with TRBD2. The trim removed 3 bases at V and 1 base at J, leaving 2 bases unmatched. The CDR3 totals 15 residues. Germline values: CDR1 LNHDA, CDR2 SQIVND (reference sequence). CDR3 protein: CASSIQRGGTDTQYF. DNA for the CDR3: TGTGCCAGTAGTATTCAGCGGGGGGGCACAGATACGCAGTATTTT.

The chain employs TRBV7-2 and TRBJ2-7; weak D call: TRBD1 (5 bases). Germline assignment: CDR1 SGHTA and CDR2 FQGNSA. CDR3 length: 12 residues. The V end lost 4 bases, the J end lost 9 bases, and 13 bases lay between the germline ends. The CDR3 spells CASSSEGARQYF. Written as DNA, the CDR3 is TGTGCCAGCAGCTCAGAAGGGGCAAGGCAGTACTTC.

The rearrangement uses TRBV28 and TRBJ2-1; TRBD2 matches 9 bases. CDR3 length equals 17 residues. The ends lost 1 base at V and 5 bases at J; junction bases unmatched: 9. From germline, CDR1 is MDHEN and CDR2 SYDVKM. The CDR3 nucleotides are TGTGCCAGCAGTTTATCCGAGGGACTAGCCTTCCACAATGAGCAGTTCTTC. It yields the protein CASSLSEGLAFHNEQFF.

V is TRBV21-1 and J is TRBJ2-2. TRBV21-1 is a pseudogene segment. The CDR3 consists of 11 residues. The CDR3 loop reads CASSKVGRAPF. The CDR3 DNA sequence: TGTGCCAGCAGCAAAGTCGGACGGGCACCTTTT.

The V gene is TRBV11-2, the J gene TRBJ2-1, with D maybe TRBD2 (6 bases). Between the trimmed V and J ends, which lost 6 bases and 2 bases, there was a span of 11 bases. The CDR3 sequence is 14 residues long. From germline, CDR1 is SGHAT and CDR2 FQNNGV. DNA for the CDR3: TGTGCCAGCAGTCATCCGGGGGCCTACAATGAGCAGTTCTTC. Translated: CASSHPGAYNEQFF.

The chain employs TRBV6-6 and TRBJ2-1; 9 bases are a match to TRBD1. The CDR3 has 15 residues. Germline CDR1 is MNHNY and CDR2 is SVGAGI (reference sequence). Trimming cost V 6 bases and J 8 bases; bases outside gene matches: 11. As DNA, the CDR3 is TGTGCCAGCAGCCACCTGACAGGGGGATGGGATGAGCAGTTCTTC. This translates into CASSHLTGGWDEQFF.

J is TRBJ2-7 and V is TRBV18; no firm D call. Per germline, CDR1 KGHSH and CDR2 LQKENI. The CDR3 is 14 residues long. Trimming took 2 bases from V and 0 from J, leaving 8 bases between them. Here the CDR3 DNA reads TGTGCCAGCTCACCAGCGAGTAACTCCTACGAGCAGTACTTC. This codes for CASSPASNSYEQYF.

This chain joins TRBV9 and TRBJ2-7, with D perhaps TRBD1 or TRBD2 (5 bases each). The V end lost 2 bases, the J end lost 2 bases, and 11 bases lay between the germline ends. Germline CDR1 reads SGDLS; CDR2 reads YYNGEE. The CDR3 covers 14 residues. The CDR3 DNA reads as TGTGCCAGCAGCGTTGGGACGGTCACCTACGAGCAGTACTTC. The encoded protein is CASSVGTVTYEQYF.

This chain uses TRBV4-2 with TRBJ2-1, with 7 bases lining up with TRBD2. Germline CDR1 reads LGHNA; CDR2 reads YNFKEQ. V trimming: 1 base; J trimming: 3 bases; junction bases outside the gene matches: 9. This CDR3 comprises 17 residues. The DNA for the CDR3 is TGTGCCAGCAGCCAAGCTCTAGGGGAGGGCCTCTACAATGAGCAGTTCTTC. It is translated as CASSQALGEGLYNEQFF.

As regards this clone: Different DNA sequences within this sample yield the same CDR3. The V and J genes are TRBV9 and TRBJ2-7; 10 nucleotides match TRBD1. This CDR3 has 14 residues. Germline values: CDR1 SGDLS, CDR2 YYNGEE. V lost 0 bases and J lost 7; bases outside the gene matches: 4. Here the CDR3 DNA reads TGTGCCAGCAGCGTAGGACAGGGGGCGCGTGAGCAGTACTTC. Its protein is CASSVGQGAREQYF.

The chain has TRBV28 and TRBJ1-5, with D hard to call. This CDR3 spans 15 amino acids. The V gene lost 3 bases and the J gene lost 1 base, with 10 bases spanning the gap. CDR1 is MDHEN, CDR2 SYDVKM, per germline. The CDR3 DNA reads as TGTGCCAGCAGTTTTGTACCACGAAGCAATCAGCCCCAGCATTTT. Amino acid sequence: CASSFVPRSNQPQHF.

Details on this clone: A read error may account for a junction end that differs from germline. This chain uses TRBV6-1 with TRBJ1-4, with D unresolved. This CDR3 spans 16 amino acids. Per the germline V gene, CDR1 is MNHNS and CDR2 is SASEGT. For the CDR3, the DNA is TGTGCCAGCAGCGAAGGACTCTCCCGGGTTTTAGAAAAACTGTTTTTT. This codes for CASSEGLSRVLEKLFF.

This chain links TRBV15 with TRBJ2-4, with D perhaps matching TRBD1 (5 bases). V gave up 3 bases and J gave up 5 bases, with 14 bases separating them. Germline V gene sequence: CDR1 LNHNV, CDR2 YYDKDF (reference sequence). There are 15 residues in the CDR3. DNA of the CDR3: TGTGCCACCAGCAGGGAAGCTAGGGGTCAAAACATTCAGTACTTC. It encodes CATSREARGQNIQYF.

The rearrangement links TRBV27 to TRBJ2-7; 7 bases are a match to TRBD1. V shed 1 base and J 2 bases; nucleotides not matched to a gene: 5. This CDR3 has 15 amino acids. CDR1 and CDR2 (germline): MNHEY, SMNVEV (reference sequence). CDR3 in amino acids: CASSLLDRWAYEQYF. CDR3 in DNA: TGTGCCAGCAGTTTATTGGACAGGTGGGCCTACGAGCAGTACTTC.

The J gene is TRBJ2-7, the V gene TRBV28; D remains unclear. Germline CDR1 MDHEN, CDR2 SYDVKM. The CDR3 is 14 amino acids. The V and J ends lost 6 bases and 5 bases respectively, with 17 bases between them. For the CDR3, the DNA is TGTGCCAGCAGCTTAAGACCCATTAGAGACGAGCAGTACTTC. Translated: CASSLRPIRDEQYF. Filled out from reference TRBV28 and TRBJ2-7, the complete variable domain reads DVKVTQSSRYLVKRTGEKVFLECVQDMDHENMFWYRQDPGLGLRLIYFSYDVKMKEKGDIPEGYSVSREKKERFSLILESASTNQTSMYLCASSLRPIRDEQYFGPGTRLTVT.

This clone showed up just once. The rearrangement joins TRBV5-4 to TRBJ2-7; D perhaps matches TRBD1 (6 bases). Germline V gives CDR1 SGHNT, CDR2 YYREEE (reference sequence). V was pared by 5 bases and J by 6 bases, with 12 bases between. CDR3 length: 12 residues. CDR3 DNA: TGTGCCAGCAGGTCGAAGACAGGCGAGCAGTACTTC. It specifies CASRSKTGEQYF.

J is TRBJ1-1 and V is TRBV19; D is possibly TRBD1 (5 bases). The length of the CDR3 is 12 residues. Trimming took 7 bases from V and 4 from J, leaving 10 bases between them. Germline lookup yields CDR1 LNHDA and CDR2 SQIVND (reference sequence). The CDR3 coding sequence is TGTGCCAGTATCGGGGGTCCCACTGAAGCTTTCTTT. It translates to CASIGGPTEAFF.